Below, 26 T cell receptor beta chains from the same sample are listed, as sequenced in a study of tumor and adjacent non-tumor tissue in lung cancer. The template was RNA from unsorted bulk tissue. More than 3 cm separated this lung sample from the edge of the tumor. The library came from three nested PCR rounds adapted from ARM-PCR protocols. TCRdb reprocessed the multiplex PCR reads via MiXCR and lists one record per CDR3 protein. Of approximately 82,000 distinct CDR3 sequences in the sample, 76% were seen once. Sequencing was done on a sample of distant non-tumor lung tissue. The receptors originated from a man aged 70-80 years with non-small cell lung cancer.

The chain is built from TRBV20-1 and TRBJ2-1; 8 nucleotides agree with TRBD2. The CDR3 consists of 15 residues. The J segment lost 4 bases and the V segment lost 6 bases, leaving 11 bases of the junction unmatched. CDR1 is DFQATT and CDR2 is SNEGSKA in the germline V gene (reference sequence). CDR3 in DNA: TGCAGTGCCCCCGACGGGACTAGTCGTTACAATGAGCAGTTCTTC. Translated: CSAPDGTSRYNEQFF.

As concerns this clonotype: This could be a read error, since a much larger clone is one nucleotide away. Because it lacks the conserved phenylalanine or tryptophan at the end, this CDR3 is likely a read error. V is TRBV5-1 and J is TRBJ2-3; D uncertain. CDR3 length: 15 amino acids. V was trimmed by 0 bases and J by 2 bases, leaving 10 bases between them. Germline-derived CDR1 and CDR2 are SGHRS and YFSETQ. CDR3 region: CASSLEGRPTDTQYL. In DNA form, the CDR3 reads TGCGCCAGCAGCTTGGAAGGCAGACCCACAGATACGCAGTATCTT.

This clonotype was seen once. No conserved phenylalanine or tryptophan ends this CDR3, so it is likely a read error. The CDR3 sequence is CASSPLLRKEETQYS. The CDR3 DNA is TGTGCCAGCAGTCCCCTTTTGCGGAAAGAAGAGACTCAGTACTCC. The rearrangement joins TRBV6-6 to TRBJ2-5; no definite D call. Germline V gives CDR1 MNHNY, CDR2 SVGAGI (reference sequence). The CDR3 is 15 residues long.

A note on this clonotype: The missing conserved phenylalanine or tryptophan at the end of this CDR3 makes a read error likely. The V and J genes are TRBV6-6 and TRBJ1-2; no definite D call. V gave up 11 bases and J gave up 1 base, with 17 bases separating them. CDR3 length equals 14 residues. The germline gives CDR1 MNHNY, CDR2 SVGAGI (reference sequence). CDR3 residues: CAGSYSADNYGYTI. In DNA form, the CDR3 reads TGTGCCGGTAGTTACTCGGCTGATAACTATGGCTACACCATC.

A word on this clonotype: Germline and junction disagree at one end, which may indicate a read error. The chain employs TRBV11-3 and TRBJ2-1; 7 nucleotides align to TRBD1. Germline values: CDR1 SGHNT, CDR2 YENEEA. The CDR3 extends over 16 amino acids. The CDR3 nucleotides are TGTGCCTGCAGTAACATATTAGGGACAGAACACAATGAGCAGTTCTTC. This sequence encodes CACSNILGTEHNEQFF.

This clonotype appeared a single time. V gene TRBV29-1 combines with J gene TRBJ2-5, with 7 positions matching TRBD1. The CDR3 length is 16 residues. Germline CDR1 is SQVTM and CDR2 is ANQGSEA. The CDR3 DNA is TGCTGCGCCAAGCCATACCTCCGGACAGGTCAAGAGACCCAGTACTTC. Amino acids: CCAKPYLRTGQETQYF.

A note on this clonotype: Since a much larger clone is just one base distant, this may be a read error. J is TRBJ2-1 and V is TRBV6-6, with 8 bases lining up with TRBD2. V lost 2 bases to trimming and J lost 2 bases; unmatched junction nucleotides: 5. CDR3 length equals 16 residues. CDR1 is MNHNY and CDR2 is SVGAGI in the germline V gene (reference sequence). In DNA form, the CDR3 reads TGTGCCAGCAGTTACGTCGGCGGGGGGACCTACAATGAGCAGTTCTTC. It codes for CASSYVGGGTYNEQFF.

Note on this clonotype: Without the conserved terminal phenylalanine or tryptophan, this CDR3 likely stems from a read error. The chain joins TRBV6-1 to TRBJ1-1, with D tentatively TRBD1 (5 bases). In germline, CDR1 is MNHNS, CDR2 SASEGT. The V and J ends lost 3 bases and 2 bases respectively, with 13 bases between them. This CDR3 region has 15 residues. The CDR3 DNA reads TGTGCCAGCAGTGAGAGAAGCAGGGTTAACACTGAAGCTTTCCTT. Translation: CASSERSRVNTEAFL.

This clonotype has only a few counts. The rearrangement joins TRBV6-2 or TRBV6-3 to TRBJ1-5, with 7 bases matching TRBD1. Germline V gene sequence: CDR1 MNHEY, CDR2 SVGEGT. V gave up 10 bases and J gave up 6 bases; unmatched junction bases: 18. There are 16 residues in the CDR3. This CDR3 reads CANTYDRASMGQPQHF. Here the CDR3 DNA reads TGTGCCAACACGTATGACAGGGCTTCGATGGGTCAGCCCCAGCATTTT.

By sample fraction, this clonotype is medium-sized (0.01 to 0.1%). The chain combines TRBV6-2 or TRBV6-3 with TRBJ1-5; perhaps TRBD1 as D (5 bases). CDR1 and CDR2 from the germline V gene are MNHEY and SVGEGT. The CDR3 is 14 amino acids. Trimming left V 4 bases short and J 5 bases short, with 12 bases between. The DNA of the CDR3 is TGTGCCAGCAGTTTCCACAGGTTAGATCAGCCCCAGCATTTT. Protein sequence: CASSFHRLDQPQHF.

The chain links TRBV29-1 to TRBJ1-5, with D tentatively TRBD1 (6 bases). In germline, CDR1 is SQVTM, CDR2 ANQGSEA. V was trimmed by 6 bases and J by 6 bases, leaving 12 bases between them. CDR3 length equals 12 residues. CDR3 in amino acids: CSVGQCAQPQHF. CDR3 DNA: TGCAGCGTCGGACAGTGCGCTCAGCCCCAGCATTTT.

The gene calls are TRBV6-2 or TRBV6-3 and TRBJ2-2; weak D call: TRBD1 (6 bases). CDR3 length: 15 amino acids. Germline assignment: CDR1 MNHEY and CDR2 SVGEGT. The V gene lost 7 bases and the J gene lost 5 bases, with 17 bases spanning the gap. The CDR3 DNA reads TGTGCCAGCAATCCCGGGACATGGGAGACCGGGGAGCTGTTTTTT. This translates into CASNPGTWETGELFF.

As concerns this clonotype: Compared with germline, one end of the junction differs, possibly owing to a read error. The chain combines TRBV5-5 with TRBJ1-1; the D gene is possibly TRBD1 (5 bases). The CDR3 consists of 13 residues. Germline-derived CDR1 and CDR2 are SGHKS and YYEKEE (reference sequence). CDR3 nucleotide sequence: TGTGCTAGCAGCTTGGACATTAACACTGAAGCTTTCTTT. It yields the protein CASSLDINTEAFF.

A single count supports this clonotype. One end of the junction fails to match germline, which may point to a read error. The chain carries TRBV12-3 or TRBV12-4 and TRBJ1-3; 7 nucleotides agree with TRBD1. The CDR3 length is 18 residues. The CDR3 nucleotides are TGTACCAGCAGTCATCCCGGGACAGAGATCGGCTCTGGAAACACCATATATTTT. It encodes CTSSHPGTEIGSGNTIYF.

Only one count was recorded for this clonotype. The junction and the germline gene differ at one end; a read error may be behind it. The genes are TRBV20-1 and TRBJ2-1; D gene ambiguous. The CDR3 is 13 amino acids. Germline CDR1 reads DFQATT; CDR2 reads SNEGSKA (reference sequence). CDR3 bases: TGCAGTCCCAACACGAACCGCTACAATGAGCAGTCCTTC. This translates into CSPNTNRYNEQSF.

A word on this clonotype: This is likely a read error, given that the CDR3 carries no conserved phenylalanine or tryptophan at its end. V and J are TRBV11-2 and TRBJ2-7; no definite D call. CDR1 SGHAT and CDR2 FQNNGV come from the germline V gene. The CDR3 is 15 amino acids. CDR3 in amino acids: CDSSLDQVGRYEQYL. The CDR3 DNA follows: TGTGACAGCAGCTTAGACCAGGTGGGCAGGTACGAGCAGTACTTA.

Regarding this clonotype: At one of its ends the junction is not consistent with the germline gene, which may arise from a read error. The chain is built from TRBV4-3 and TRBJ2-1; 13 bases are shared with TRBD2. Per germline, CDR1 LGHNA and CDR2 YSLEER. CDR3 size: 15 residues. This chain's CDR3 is CASSRLAGGKNEQFF. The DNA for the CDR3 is TGTGCCAGCAGCCGACTAGCGGGAGGTAAAAATGAGCAGTTCTTC.

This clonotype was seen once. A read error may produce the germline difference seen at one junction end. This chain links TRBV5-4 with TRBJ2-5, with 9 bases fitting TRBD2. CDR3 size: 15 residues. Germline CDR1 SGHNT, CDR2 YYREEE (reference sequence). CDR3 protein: CAISLATSGQETQYF. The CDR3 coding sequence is TGTGCCATCAGCCTGGCGACTAGCGGCCAAGAGACACAGTACTTC. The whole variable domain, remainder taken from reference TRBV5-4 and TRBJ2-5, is ETGVTQSPTHLIKTRGQQVTLRCSSQSGHNTVSWYQQALGQGPQFIFQYYREEENGRGNFPPRFSGLQFPNYSSELNVNALELDDSALYLCAISLATSGQETQYFGPGTRLLVL.

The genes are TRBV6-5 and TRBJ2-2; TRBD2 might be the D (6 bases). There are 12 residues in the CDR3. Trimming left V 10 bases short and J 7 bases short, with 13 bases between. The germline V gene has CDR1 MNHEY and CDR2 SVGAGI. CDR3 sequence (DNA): TGTGCCAACGTCGGGGGTCTCGGGGAGCTGTTTTTT. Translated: CANVGGLGELFF.

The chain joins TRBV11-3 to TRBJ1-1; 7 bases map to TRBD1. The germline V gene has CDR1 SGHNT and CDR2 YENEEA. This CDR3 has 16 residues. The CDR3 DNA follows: TGTGCAGGCAGCTTCCGGGACAGAAGCCTGAACACTGAAGCTTTCTTT. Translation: CAGSFRDRSLNTEAFF.

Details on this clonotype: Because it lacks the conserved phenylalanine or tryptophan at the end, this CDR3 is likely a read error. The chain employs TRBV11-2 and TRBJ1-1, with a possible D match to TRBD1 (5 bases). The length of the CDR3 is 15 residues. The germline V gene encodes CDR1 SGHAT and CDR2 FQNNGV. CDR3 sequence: CASSPPEGIYTKAFL. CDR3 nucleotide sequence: TGTGCCAGCAGCCCCCCAGAGGGGATTTACACTAAAGCTTTCCTT.

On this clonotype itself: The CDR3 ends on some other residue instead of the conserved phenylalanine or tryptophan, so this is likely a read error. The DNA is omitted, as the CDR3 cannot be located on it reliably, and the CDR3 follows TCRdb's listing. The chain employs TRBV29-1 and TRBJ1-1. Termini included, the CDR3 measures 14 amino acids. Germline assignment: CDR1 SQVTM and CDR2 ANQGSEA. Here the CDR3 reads CSAQTSRGLSRSFI.

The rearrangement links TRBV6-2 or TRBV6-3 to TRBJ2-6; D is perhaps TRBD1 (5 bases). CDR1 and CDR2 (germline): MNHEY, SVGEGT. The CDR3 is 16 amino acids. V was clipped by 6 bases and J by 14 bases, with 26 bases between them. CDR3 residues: CASSRPFNSGAKILTF. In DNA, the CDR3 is TGTGCCAGCAGCCGCCCATTTAACTCTGGGGCCAAAATCCTGACTTTC.

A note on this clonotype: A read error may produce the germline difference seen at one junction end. CDR3 DNA: TGTACCAGCAGTTTGAGCGGTCTAGGTGAAAAACTGATATTT. It translates to CTSSLSGLGEKLIF. The genes are TRBV12-3 or TRBV12-4 and TRBJ1-4; D gene uncertain. CDR3 size: 14 residues.

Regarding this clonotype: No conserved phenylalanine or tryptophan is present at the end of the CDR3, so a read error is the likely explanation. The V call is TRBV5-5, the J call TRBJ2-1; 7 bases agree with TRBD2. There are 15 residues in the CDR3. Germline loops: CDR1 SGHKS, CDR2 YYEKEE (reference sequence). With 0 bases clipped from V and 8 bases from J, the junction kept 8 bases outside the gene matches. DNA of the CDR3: TGTGCCAGCAGCTTGGATGGGGGGGGATACTATGAGCAGTTCGTC. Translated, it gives CASSLDGGGYYEQFV.

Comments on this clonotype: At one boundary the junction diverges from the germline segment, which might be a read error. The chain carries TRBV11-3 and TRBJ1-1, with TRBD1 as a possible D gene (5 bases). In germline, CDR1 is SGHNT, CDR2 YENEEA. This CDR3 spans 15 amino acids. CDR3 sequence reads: CASTLDGASTTEAFF. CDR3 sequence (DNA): TGTGCCAGCACCTTAGACGGGGCTTCGACGACTGAAGCCTTCTTT.